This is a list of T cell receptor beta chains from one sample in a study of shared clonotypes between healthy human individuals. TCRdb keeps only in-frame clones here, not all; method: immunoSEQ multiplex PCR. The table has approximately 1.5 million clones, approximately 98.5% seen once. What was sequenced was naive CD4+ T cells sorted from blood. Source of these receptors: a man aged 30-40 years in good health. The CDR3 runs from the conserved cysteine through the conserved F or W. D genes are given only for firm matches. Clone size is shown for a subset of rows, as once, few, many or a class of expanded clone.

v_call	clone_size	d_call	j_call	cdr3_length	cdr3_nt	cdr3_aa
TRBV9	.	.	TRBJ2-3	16	TGTGCCAGCAGCGTAGTGGGGTCTCCTAGCACAGATACGCAGTATTTT	CASSVVGSPSTDTQYF
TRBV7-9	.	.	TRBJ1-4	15	TGTGCCAGCAGTTACGGTCGGTCGGCTAATGAAAAACTGTTTTTT	CASSYGRSANEKLFF
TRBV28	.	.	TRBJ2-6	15	TGTGCCAGTCAAGCCCAGGGCTCTGGGGCCAACGTCCTGACTTTC	CASQAQGSGANVLTF
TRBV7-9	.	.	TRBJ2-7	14	TGTGCCAGCAGCTTAGCTCCAGGGCTTTACGAGCAGTACTTC	CASSLAPGLYEQYF
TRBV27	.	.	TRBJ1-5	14	TGTGCCAGCAGTTTAGGAAGGGGTGATCAGCCCCAGCATTTT	CASSLGRGDQPQHF
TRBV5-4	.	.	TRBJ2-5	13	TGTGCCAGCAGCTTTTCCGCCTGGGAGACCCAGTACTTC	CASSFSAWETQYF
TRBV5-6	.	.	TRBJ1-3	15	TGTGCCAGCAGCTTTGGACAGCTCTCTGGAAACACCATATATTTT	CASSFGQLSGNTIYF
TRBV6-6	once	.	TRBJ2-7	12	TGTGCCAGCAGCCCAGGGTCGTACGAGCAGTACTTC	CASSPGSYEQYF
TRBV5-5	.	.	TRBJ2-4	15	TGTGCCAGCAGCTTGAGTGGTGGGACCAAAAACATTCAGTACTTC	CASSLSGGTKNIQYF
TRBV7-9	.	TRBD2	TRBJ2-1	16	TGTGCCATCCCTTGGGGACTAGCGGGAGTTTACAATGAGCAGTTCTTC	CAIPWGLAGVYNEQFF
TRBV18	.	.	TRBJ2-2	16	TGTGCCAGCTCACCACCGGAGGCAGGGAAGACCGGGGAGCTGTTTTTT	CASSPPEAGKTGELFF
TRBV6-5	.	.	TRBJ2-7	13	TGTGCCAGCAGTTATTCCAGGTCCTACGAGCAGTACTTC	CASSYSRSYEQYF
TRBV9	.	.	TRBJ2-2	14	TGTGCCAGCAGCGGACATGTGAGCACCGGGGAGCTGTTTTTT	CASSGHVSTGELFF
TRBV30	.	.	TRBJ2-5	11	TGTGCCTGGAGTGTACCAGAGACCCAGTACTTC	CAWSVPETQYF
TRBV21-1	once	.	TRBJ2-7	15	TGTGCCAGCAGCAAAGTTCGTACTAGGCCACACGAGCAGTACTTC	CASSKVRTRPHEQYF
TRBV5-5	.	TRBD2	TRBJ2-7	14	TGTGCCAGCAGCACCACAGCGGGATCCTACGAGCAGTACTTC	CASSTTAGSYEQYF
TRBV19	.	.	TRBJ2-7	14	TGTGCCAGTAGTCTAATAGGGAGAACCTACGAGCAGTACTTC	CASSLIGRTYEQYF
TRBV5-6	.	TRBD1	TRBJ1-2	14	TGTGCCAGCAGCTTACGACAGGGTCGCTATGGCTACACCTTC	CASSLRQGRYGYTF
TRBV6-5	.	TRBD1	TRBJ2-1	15	TGTGCCAGCAGTTACTCGGACAGGAGATACAATGAGCAGTTCTTC	CASSYSDRRYNEQFF
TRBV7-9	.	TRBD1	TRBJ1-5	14	TGTGCCAGCAGCTCCAGGGGGTTTAATCAGCCCCAGCATTTT	CASSSRGFNQPQHF
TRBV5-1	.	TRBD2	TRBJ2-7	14	TGCGCCAGCAGCCCGGTCGGGACTAGCAACGAGCAGTACTTC	CASSPVGTSNEQYF
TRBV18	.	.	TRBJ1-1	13	TGTGCCAGCTCACTGGGGGTGGACACTGAAGCTTTCTTT	CASSLGVDTEAFF
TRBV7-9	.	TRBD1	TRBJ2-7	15	TGTGCCAGCAGCCCAGCCGGGACAGTGAACTACGAGCAGTACTTC	CASSPAGTVNYEQYF
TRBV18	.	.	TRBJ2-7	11	TGTGCCAGCTCACCAGCGGACGAGCAGTACTTC	CASSPADEQYF
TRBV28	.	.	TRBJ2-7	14	TGTGCCAGCAGTTTTGGTGGGGCGTCCTACGAGCAGTACTTC	CASSFGGASYEQYF
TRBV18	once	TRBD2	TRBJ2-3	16	TGTGCCAGCTCACAACAACTAGCGGCCACAGGAGATACGCAGTATTTT	CASSQQLAATGDTQYF
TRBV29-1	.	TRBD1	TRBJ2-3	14	TGCAGCGTGACCGGGACAGGGCGTTTAGATACGCAGTATTTT	CSVTGTGRLDTQYF